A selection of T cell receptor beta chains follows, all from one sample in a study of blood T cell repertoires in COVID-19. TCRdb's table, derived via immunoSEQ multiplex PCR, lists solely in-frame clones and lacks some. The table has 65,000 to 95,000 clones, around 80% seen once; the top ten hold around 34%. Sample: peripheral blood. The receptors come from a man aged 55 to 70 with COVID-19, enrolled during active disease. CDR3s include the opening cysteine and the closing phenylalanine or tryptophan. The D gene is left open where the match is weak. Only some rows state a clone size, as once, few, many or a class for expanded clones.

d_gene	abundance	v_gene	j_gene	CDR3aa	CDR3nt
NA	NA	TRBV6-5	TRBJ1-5	CASSQEGGGRQPQHF	TGTGCCAGCAGTCAGGAGGGGGGGGGCCGTCAGCCCCAGCATTTT
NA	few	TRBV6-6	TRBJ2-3	CASLGGDTQYF	TGTGCCAGCCTAGGTGGAGATACGCAGTATTTT
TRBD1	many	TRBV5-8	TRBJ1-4	CASSQGWDRAEKLFF	TGTGCCAGCAGTCAAGGTTGGGACAGGGCCGAAAAACTGTTTTTT
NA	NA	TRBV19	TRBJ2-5	CASSIGGQGLAQYF	TGTGCCAGTAGTATTGGGGGACAGGGACTAGCCCAGTACTTC
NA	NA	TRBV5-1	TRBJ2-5	CASSVAFQETQYF	TGCGCCAGCAGCGTAGCTTTCCAAGAGACCCAGTACTTC
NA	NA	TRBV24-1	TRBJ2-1	CATSEPDPGVDEQFF	TGTGCCACCAGTGAACCGGACCCGGGGGTCGATGAGCAGTTCTTC
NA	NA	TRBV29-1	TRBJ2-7	CSGRVGGEQYF	TGCAGCGGAAGGGTCGGGGGCGAGCAGTACTTC
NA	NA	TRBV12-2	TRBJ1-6	CPRGIPGQGARNSPLHF	TGCCCGAGGGGGATTCCGGGACAGGGGGCACGGAATTCACCCCTCCACTTT
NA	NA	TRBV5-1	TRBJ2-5	CASSWEYQETQYF	TGCGCCAGCAGCTGGGAGTACCAAGAGACCCAGTACTTC
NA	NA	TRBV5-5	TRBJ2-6	CASSPLLGFGSGANVLTF	TGTGCCAGCAGCCCCCTTCTCGGGTTTGGGTCTGGGGCCAACGTCCTGACTTTC
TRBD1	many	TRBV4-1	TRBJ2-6	CASSGDRVSGANVLTF	TGCGCCAGCAGCGGGGACAGGGTTTCCGGGGCCAACGTCCTGACTTTC
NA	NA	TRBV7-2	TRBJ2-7	CASSLDGGWSYEQYF	TGTGCCAGCAGCTTAGACGGGGGATGGTCCTACGAGCAGTACTTC
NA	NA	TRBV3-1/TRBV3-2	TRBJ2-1	CASSQVVRSGEQFF	TGTGCCAGCAGCCAAGTAGTGAGGAGCGGTGAGCAGTTCTTC
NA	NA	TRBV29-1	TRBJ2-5	CSVESSARAQETQYF	TGCAGCGTTGAAAGTTCGGCTAGAGCTCAAGAGACCCAGTACTTC
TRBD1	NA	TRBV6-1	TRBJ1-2	CASSEDMQRTGGGYTF	TGTGCCAGCAGTGAAGACATGCAGAGGACAGGCGGTGGCTACACCTTC
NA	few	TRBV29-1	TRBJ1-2	CSVEEPGNYGYTF	TGCAGCGTTGAAGAGCCCGGTAACTATGGCTACACCTTC